This T cell receptor (beta chain) is drawn from a study of metastatic and nonmetastatic thyroid tumors. MiXCR was used by TCRdb to re-call the PCR reads. This table holds approximately 20,000 clones, 21% found once. No treatment of any kind had been given to any patient before thyroid surgery. This clone showed up many times. CDR1 is WSHSY and CDR2 is SAAADI in the germline V gene. The CDR3 covers 13 residues. V was cut by 6 bases and J by 11 bases, with 19 bases left in between. This clonotype was obtained from a female donor with papillary thyroid cancer or a benign thyroid nodule (not recorded which). Some clones in this sample may be carry-over from other donors' samples. The sample was tumor tissue. This chain links TRBV10-2 with TRBJ1-1; D possibly corresponds to TRBD1 (6 bases). The CDR3 loop reads CASRPSLQGQAFF. The CDR3 DNA follows: TGCGCCAGCAGGCCAAGTCTTCAGGGGCAGGCTTTCTTT.